The source of this TCR beta chain is a study of T cell responses to AZD1222 COVID-19 vaccine. The method was immunoSEQ multiplex PCR; TCRdb's version includes in-frame clones alone and lacks a portion of them. This sample has some 140,000 clones, with roughly 84% found just once. Comments on this clone: Its cognate antigen is unknown.

The V gene's germline CDR1 is MNHEY and CDR2 SVGAGI. The germline V and J ends were trimmed by 5 bases and 6 bases, with 11 bases remaining between them. The CDR3 covers 14 residues. General study points: Most donors were white British, females outnumbered males, and clonal diversity was possibly underestimated.

This sequence joins TRBV6-5 and TRBJ1-6; D gene uncertain. The TCR comes from an adult in good health. The source material was peripheral blood, sampled on day 0 of AZD1222 vaccination. CDR3 in DNA: TGTGCCAGCAGTCCGCAGCGTGCTAATTCACCCCTCCACTTT. Protein product: CASSPQRANSPLHF.